A single sample is the source of the 9 T cell receptor beta chains below, sequenced in a study of multiple sclerosis patients with progressive multifocal leukoencephalopathy. TCRdb keeps only in-frame clones here, not all; method: immunoSEQ multiplex PCR. Of about 32,000 clones in the sample, 80% to 95% are singletons; the top ten hold 1.9%. Described time point: before natalizumab initiation. The sequenced material came from PBMCs. The receptors derive from a man aged 30-40 years with multiple sclerosis.

The rearrangement links TRBV4-1 to TRBJ1-2; D not certain. The ends were cut back, 0 bases at V and 6 bases at J, with 11 bases in the middle. The CDR3 is 14 amino acids. Germline CDR1 is MGHRA and CDR2 is YSYEKL. DNA for the CDR3: TGCGCCAGCAGCCAAGACGGGAAACTCGATGGCTACACCTTC. Amino acid sequence: CASSQDGKLDGYTF.

To note about this clone: This likely comes from a read error, as the CDR3 has no conserved phenylalanine or tryptophan at its end. The rearrangement uses TRBV7-9 and TRBJ1-5; TRBD1 is a possible D gene (5 bases). In germline, CDR1 is SEHNR, CDR2 FQNEAQ (reference sequence). CDR3 size: 13 residues. Trimming removed 5 bases from V and 2 bases from J, with 7 bases in between. CDR3 protein: CASSGTGNQPQHL. CDR3 DNA sequence: TGTGCCAGCAGCGGGACCGGCAATCAGCCCCAGCATCTT.

This chain joins TRBV6-5 and TRBJ2-5; D is unresolved. Trimming removed 0 bases from V and 2 bases from J, with 4 bases in between. Germline loops: CDR1 MNHEY, CDR2 SVGAGI. CDR3 length: 13 residues. In DNA, the CDR3 is TGTGCCAGCAGTTACTCCAGACAAGAGACCCAGTACTTC. Amino acids: CASSYSRQETQYF.

The chain uses TRBV4-3 and TRBJ1-1; D is uncertain. Trimming left V 0 bases short and J 1 base short, with 9 bases between. This CDR3 is 15 amino acids long. Per germline, CDR1 LGHNA and CDR2 YSLEER. The CDR3, as DNA: TGCGCCAGCAGCCAAGATCTGAGGTGGAACACTGAAGCTTTCTTT. It encodes CASSQDLRWNTEAFF.

The J gene is TRBJ2-3, the V gene TRBV6-5, with D uncertain. Looked up from germline, CDR1 is MNHEY and CDR2 is SVGAGI. The CDR3 runs to 13 residues. Trimming stripped 6 bases from V and 8 bases from J, with 15 bases between. The CDR3 nucleotides are TGTGCCAGCAGCCCCTCGAGTGTTGGTACGCAGTATTTT. The encoded protein is CASSPSSVGTQYF.

The chain recombines TRBV30 with TRBJ2-1; TRBD2 is a possible D gene (5 bases). The V and J ends lost 2 bases and 4 bases respectively, with 12 bases between them. Germline V lookup: CDR1 GTSNPN, CDR2 SVGIG (reference sequence). This CDR3 is built from 14 residues. The CDR3 region is CAWSRADGYNEQFF. In nucleotides, the CDR3 is TGTGCCTGGAGTCGAGCGGATGGGTACAATGAGCAGTTCTTC.

The chain is built from TRBV6-5 and TRBJ2-1, with D possibly TRBD2 on 6 matching bases. The CDR3 consists of 15 residues. Germline CDR1 MNHEY, CDR2 SVGAGI. V dropped 5 bases and J dropped 3 bases, with 14 bases sitting between them. The CDR3 nucleotides are TGTGCCAGCAGTCTAACTAGCACGGTCTACAATGAGCAGTTCTTC. Protein: CASSLTSTVYNEQFF.

The J gene is TRBJ2-5, the V gene TRBV7-9; TRBD2 agrees at 12 bases. Matching the DNA end better, TRBJ2-7 makes the J call doubtful. This CDR3 spans 15 amino acids. Germline V gives CDR1 SEHNR, CDR2 FQNEAQ (reference sequence). The CDR3 DNA reads as TGTGCCAGCAGCTTCAGACTAGCGGGAGAGGGCGAGCAGTACTTC. It yields the protein CASSFRLAGEGEQYF.

V and J are TRBV19 and TRBJ2-6, with D unresolved. The length of the CDR3 is 16 residues. The V end lost 3 bases, the J end lost 1 base, and 10 bases lay between the germline ends. In germline, CDR1 is LNHDA, CDR2 SQIVND (reference sequence). CDR3 sequence: CASSIRPGSGANVLTF. Here the CDR3 DNA reads TGTGCCAGTAGTATTCGACCAGGTTCTGGGGCCAACGTCCTGACTTTC.